Listed here are 18 T cell receptor beta chains from one sample, sequenced in a study of blood T cell repertoires in COVID-19. Profiled with immunoSEQ multiplex PCR; TCRdb holds only in-frame clones, not every one. The profile shows about 230,000 clones, around 83% of them singletons. The sequenced sample was peripheral blood. Receptors were obtained from a woman aged 45 to 65 with acute or convalescent COVID-19.

The chain links TRBV3-1 (or the pseudogene TRBV3-2) to TRBJ1-1; D is possibly TRBD1 (6 bases). The CDR3 loop spans 14 amino acids. Germline CDR1 LGHDT, CDR2 YNNKEL (reference sequence). The V end was cut by 1 base, the J end by 6 bases, with 12 bases between. This CDR3 reads CASSQVPDSAEAFF. DNA for the CDR3: TGTGCCAGCAGCCAAGTCCCGGACAGCGCTGAAGCTTTCTTT.

The rearrangement joins TRBV24-1 to TRBJ2-2; 7 positions match TRBD2. Germline-derived CDR1 and CDR2 are KGHDR and SFDVKD. With V trimmed by 2 bases and J by 6 bases, 2 bases remained unmatched. The CDR3 extends over 14 amino acids. The CDR3 sequence: CATSDSGRAGELFF. For the CDR3, the DNA is TGTGCCACCAGTGATTCAGGGAGGGCCGGGGAGCTGTTTTTT.

V gene TRBV12-3 or TRBV12-4 combines with J gene TRBJ1-1; D perhaps matches TRBD1 (5 bases). V lost 3 bases and J 11 bases, leaving 16 bases between the germline ends. This CDR3 contains 13 residues. The CDR3 DNA follows: TGTGCCAGCAGTTTTGGGGGGAGGTCACAGGCTTTCTTT. This sequence encodes CASSFGGRSQAFF.

The chain joins TRBV6-6 to TRBJ1-5; tentative D call: TRBD1 (5 bases). The length of the CDR3 is 13 residues. V dropped 2 bases and J dropped 6 bases, with 8 bases sitting between them. CDR1 and CDR2 from the germline V gene are MNHNY and SVGAGI (reference sequence). The CDR3 loop is CASSYHGAQPQHF. DNA of the CDR3: TGTGCCAGCAGTTACCATGGGGCTCAGCCCCAGCATTTT.

The chain links TRBV5-1 to TRBJ2-7; TRBD1 might be the D (6 bases). The V end was cut by 1 base, the J end by 5 bases, with 13 bases between. From germline, CDR1 is SGHRS and CDR2 YFSETQ. This CDR3 comprises 14 residues. For the CDR3, the DNA is TGCGCCAGCAGCTTGTTGGACAGTAGTGACGAGCAGTACTTC. Its translation: CASSLLDSSDEQYF.

The chain has TRBV28 and TRBJ1-4; 9 nucleotides align to TRBD1. V trimming: 5 bases; J trimming: 8 bases; junction bases outside the gene matches: 15. Germline V gene sequence: CDR1 MDHEN, CDR2 SYDVKM. The CDR3 spans 17 residues. This chain's CDR3 is CASSTGTGFAEKEKLFF. DNA for the CDR3: TGTGCCAGCAGTACGGGGACAGGGTTTGCGGAGAAGGAAAAACTGTTTTTT.

The chain recombines TRBV7-2 with TRBJ2-7; possible D gene TRBD2, 5 bases. The CDR3 sequence is 12 residues long. Germline V lookup: CDR1 SGHTA, CDR2 FQGNSA. V lost 2 bases and J lost 7, with 9 bases in between. CDR3 in amino acids: CASSLFSGEQYF. The CDR3 nucleotides are TGTGCCAGCAGCTTATTTTCGGGAGAGCAGTACTTC.

The rearrangement joins TRBV7-2 to TRBJ2-1, with 7 bases matching TRBD2. CDR1 is SGHTA and CDR2 is FQGNSA in the germline V gene. Trimming took 7 bases from V and 5 from J; bases not matched to a gene: 11. This CDR3 region has 15 residues. CDR3 DNA sequence: TGTGCCAGCACCCTTCCAGCGGGACCTAACAATGAGCAGTTCTTC. Translated, it gives CASTLPAGPNNEQFF.

The chain couples TRBV4-1 to TRBJ2-1; D possibly corresponds to TRBD2 (6 bases). Trimming took 1 base from V and 8 from J, leaving 15 bases between them. Germline V gives CDR1 MGHRA, CDR2 YSYEKL. The CDR3 loop spans 15 amino acids. Written as DNA, the CDR3 is TGCGCCAGCAGCCAAGCCGACGGGAGTGGATATGAGCAGTTCTTC. Amino acid sequence: CASSQADGSGYEQFF.

The gene calls are TRBV5-1 and TRBJ1-1, with D possibly TRBD1 on 6 matching bases. Trimming took off 2 bases at V and 1 base at J, with 9 bases between the two ends. CDR1 and CDR2 from the germline V gene are SGHRS and YFSETQ. The CDR3 is 14 residues long. The CDR3, as DNA: TGCGCCAGCAGCTTACAGACAGGGAACACTGAAGCTTTCTTT. This translates into CASSLQTGNTEAFF.

This clone has at least ten counts. The rearrangement uses TRBV11-2 and TRBJ1-3, with no clear D. Germline assignment: CDR1 SGHAT and CDR2 FQNNGV. The CDR3 is made up of 13 amino acids. Trimming stripped 3 bases from V and 11 bases from J, with 14 bases between. In nucleotides, the CDR3 is TGTGCCAGCAGCTTCGAGGGTACAGTCCCCATATATTTT. It encodes CASSFEGTVPIYF.

This clone was recorded only once. The rearrangement uses TRBV6-2 or TRBV6-3 and TRBJ1-5; 8 bases are shared with TRBD1. Trimming took 1 base from V and 5 from J; bases not matched to a gene: 10. Germline V CDR1 and CDR2: MNHEY, SVGEGT. The CDR3 has 17 residues. This chain's CDR3 is CASSYLSGQGEDQPQHF. In DNA, the CDR3 is TGTGCCAGCAGTTACTTGAGTGGACAGGGTGAGGATCAGCCCCAGCATTTT.

This clone was recorded once. The CDR3 bases are TGTGCCAGCAGCGGGGACAGCGCTCATAATTCACCCCTCCACTTT. It specifies CASSGDSAHNSPLHF. This chain connects TRBV11-1 to TRBJ1-6, with 7 bases that match TRBD1. This CDR3 contains 15 residues. V was pared by 5 bases and J by 5 bases, with 6 bases of the junction left unmatched. The germline CDR1 and CDR2 sequences are SGHAT and FQDESV (reference sequence).

This chain's CDR3 is CASRDRDRWTEAFF. Here the CDR3 DNA reads TGTGCCAGCAGAGACCGGGACAGATGGACTGAAGCTTTCTTT. The gene calls are TRBV2 and TRBJ1-1, with 7 bases that match TRBD1. J lost 5 bases, V lost 6 bases, and 9 bases had no gene match. The germline gives CDR1 SNHLY, CDR2 FYNNEI. The CDR3 runs 14 residues.

The rearrangement links TRBV6-1 to TRBJ1-1, with D tentatively TRBD1 (6 bases). The CDR3 is 14 amino acids. Germline V CDR1 and CDR2: MNHNS, SASEGT. V lost 0 bases, J lost 3 bases, and 8 bases lay in between. The CDR3 is CASSEAGADTEAFF. For the CDR3, the DNA is TGTGCCAGCAGTGAAGCGGGGGCCGACACTGAAGCTTTCTTT.

This clone was counted a single time. The chain uses TRBV28 and TRBJ1-2; tentative D call: TRBD1 (5 bases). Germline V lookup: CDR1 MDHEN, CDR2 SYDVKM. V lost 6 bases and J lost 2, with 10 bases in between. The CDR3 totals 13 residues. CDR3 in DNA: TGTGCCAGCAGCCGGACACCCAACTATGGCTACACCTTC. The encoded protein is CASSRTPNYGYTF.

V usage is TRBV4-2 and J usage is TRBJ1-2; 7 nucleotides line up with TRBD1. The CDR3 is made up of 15 amino acids. V dropped 3 bases and J dropped 3; count of bases not matched to a gene: 7. CDR1 and CDR2 (germline): LGHNA, YNFKEQ. Here the CDR3 reads CASSQSQGDDYGYTF. DNA of the CDR3: TGTGCCAGCAGCCAGTCCCAGGGGGATGACTATGGCTACACCTTC.

This rearrangement joins TRBV7-2 to TRBJ2-5, with 7 bases fitting TRBD1. The trim removed 2 bases at V and 5 bases at J, leaving 8 bases unmatched. This CDR3 is 15 amino acids long. CDR1 and CDR2 from the germline V gene are SGHTA and FQGNSA. The CDR3 reads CASSLWAGGEETQYF. The CDR3 DNA reads as TGTGCCAGCAGCTTATGGGCAGGGGGAGAGGAGACCCAGTACTTC.